One sample yielded the 8 T cell receptor beta chains listed below, sequenced in a study of T cell changes during pregnancy in multiple sclerosis. The table came from immunoSEQ multiplex PCR; TCRdb's copy has only in-frame clones and leaves some out. This table holds tens of thousands of clones, about 93% found once. The material sequenced was CD4+ T cells from peripheral blood mononuclear cells, taken in the third trimester of pregnancy. The receptors were sampled from a female donor with multiple sclerosis, enrolled in a pregnancy study.

The chain couples TRBV5-8 to TRBJ2-3, with 11 positions matching TRBD1. The CDR3 runs 15 residues. V was clipped by 1 base and J by 7 bases; unmatched bases: 5. Germline V CDR1 and CDR2: SGHTS, YDEGEE. The CDR3 is CASSLPGTGGYTQYF. In nucleotides, the CDR3 is TGTGCCAGCAGCTTGCCCGGGACAGGGGGTTATACGCAGTATTTT.

The V call is TRBV11-2, the J call TRBJ2-7, with 7 bases that match TRBD2. The CDR3 runs 15 residues. V trimming: 5 bases; J trimming: 2 bases; junction bases outside the gene matches: 9. CDR1 and CDR2 (germline): SGHAT, FQNNGV. The CDR3 DNA sequence: TGTGCCAGCAGCGGCAGGGAGGGAGGGACCTACGAGCAGTACTTC. It translates to CASSGREGGTYEQYF.

The rearrangement links TRBV18 to TRBJ1-4; no definite D call. V lost 3 bases and J 8 bases, leaving 16 bases between the germline ends. Germline CDR1 reads KGHSH; CDR2 reads LQKENI. This CDR3 contains 15 residues. This chain's CDR3 is CASSPSLGDAEKLFF. The CDR3 region has the DNA TGTGCCAGCTCACCGTCGCTCGGGGATGCGGAAAAACTGTTTTTT.

V and J are TRBV6-5 and TRBJ2-7; 10 bases map to TRBD1. Germline V gene data show CDR1 as MNHEY and CDR2 as SVGAGI. V dropped 6 bases and J dropped 4; count of bases not matched to a gene: 9. The CDR3 length is 15 residues. CDR3 nucleotide sequence: TGTGCCAGCAGGCCCGACAGGGGGCTTGTGTACGAGCAGTACTTC. It specifies CASRPDRGLVYEQYF.

This sequence joins TRBV14 and TRBJ1-2; 8 positions agree with TRBD1. The CDR3 totals 15 residues. Per the germline V gene, CDR1 is SGHDN and CDR2 is FVKESK. After removal of 4 bases from V and 4 bases from J, the junction contained 8 bases not matched to a gene. The DNA of the CDR3 is TGTGCCAGCAGCCGCTCAGGGGGCATGAGCTATGGCTACACCTTC. Translating it yields CASSRSGGMSYGYTF.

The gene calls are TRBV19 and TRBJ2-1; weak D call: TRBD1 (6 bases). Germline V gene lookup returns CDR1 LNHDA and CDR2 SQIVND (reference sequence). Trimming shortened V by 8 bases and J by 7 bases, and 18 bases separated the two germline ends. This CDR3 comprises 14 residues. CDR3 loop: CASRRRHRENEQFF. DNA for the CDR3: TGTGCCAGTCGAAGACGCCACAGGGAGAATGAGCAGTTCTTC.

The chain recombines TRBV5-1 with TRBJ2-1; 11 nucleotides align to TRBD2. This CDR3 comprises 16 residues. The germline V gene has CDR1 SGHRS and CDR2 YFSETQ. The trim removed 4 bases at V and 4 bases at J, leaving 7 bases unmatched. In DNA, the CDR3 is TGCGCCAGCAGCCCCTATAGCGGGGGGGTTTACAATGAGCAGTTCTTC. Its translation is CASSPYSGGVYNEQFF.

There are a few counts of this clone. The J gene is TRBJ1-1, the V gene TRBV2; 7 nucleotides align to TRBD1. V gave up 4 bases and J gave up 3 bases; unmatched junction bases: 5. The CDR3 has 14 residues. From germline, CDR1 is SNHLY and CDR2 FYNNEI. CDR3 loop: CASSVQGLDTEAFF. The DNA of the CDR3 is TGTGCCAGCAGTGTACAGGGGCTAGACACTGAAGCTTTCTTT.